Listed below are T cell receptor beta chains from one sample, sequenced in a study of T cell responses to AZD1222 COVID-19 vaccine. Method: immunoSEQ multiplex PCR; TCRdb's copy keeps in-frame clones and lacks some. Of about 150,000 clones listed, 80% to 90% were seen once; the top ten hold under 9.5%. Specimen: peripheral blood, collected on day 0 of AZD1222 vaccination. The receptor set was obtained from an adult in good health. Both conserved end residues are part of each CDR3.

>TRBV3-1/TRBV3-2|TRBJ1-1
CASSQRQGNTEAFF
>TRBV2|TRBJ1-3
CASSGGTPPGNTIYF
>TRBV28|TRBJ1-2
CASSFAGKTHGYTF
>TRBV6-5|TRBJ1-5
CASNSPNQPQHF
>TRBV5-1|TRBJ1-2
CASSHSTGRDYGYTF
>TRBV2|TRBJ2-1
CATNRDMSNEQFF
>TRBV19|TRBJ2-2
CASSTGTGELFF
>TRBV15|TRBJ2-7
CATSRDPFYEQYF
>TRBV18|TRBJ2-3
CASSPPGLASTDTQYF
>TRBV5-1|TRBJ2-3
CASSLQGGDTQYF
>TRBV28|TRBJ2-7
CASHTLDNEQYF
>TRBV19|TRBJ1-6
CASGTGRSPLHF
>TRBV29-1|TRBJ2-7
CSVMTGSSSYEQYF
>TRBV5-1|TRBJ2-5
CASSLAPEETQYF
>TRBV4-1|TRBJ2-7
CASSLGTGYEQYF
>TRBV5-4|TRBJ1-4
CASSLWSSTNEKLFF
>TRBV28|TRBJ1-4
CASSWGGGGTNEKLFF
>TRBV7-9|TRBJ1-3
CASSTQAEIGNTIYF
>TRBV13|TRBJ1-1
CASSLEGVNTEAFF
>TRBV5-4|TRBJ1-2
CASSSAGPDYYGYTF
>TRBV6-5|TRBJ2-5
CASSTPRDYQETQYF
>TRBV18|TRBJ1-1
CASSPSLMNTEAFF
>TRBV18|TRBJ1-1
CASSPVRGYSTSFF
>TRBV7-9|TRBJ2-7
CASSSRLAYSYEQYF
>TRBV7-9|TRBJ1-1
CASSFSGSEAFF
>TRBV20-1|TRBJ2-1
CSASGESYNEQFF
>TRBV6-4|TRBJ1-2
CASSDSGGARGYTF
>TRBV5-4|TRBJ2-1
CASSFRVGGSYNEQFF
>TRBV6-5|TRBJ1-4
CASSYGSIGEKLFF
>TRBV10-2|TRBJ2-1
CASSAPIRGGEQFF
>TRBV24-1|TRBJ2-5
CATTGTGQETQYF
>TRBV6-5|TRBJ2-2
CATGTGGFDTGELFF
>TRBV27|TRBJ1-4
CASSLRATRQGVGEKLFF
>TRBV6-5|TRBJ2-7
CASSFTPGDEQYF
>TRBV5-1|TRBJ1-5
CASSLAGPSTGQPQHF
>TRBV10-1|TRBJ2-3
CASSDRDTQYF
>TRBV19|TRBJ1-3
CASSYDGSSGNTIYF
>TRBV7-9|TRBJ1-1
CASSQEGGTEAFF
>TRBV30|TRBJ2-1
CAWSSGAAYNEQFF
>TRBV6-5|TRBJ2-1
CASNYRALLNEQFF
>TRBV25-1|TRBJ1-3
CASSVTSGNTIYF
>TRBV5-1|TRBJ1-1
CASSWQGQSNTEAFF
>TRBV23-1|TRBJ1-5
CASSQSIGGQPQHF
>TRBV6-5|TRBJ2-7
CAARTSSSYEQYF
>TRBV2|TRBJ2-7
CASRQLAESTEQYF
>TRBV28|TRBJ1-1
CASSSFLSTKEGKTEAFF
>TRBV10-2|TRBJ2-2
CASSEAWVTGELFF
>TRBV28|TRBJ1-5
CASSPPGAFSNQPQHF
>TRBV27|TRBJ2-1
CASSRTYNEQFF
>TRBV18|TRBJ1-6
CASSPQSGTGPSPLHF
>TRBV21-1|TRBJ2-7
CASSGQGAYEQYF
>TRBV21-1|TRBJ2-3
CASSKSWSSTDTQYF
>TRBV6-4|TRBJ2-4
CASSDSTAGGNIQYF
>TRBV27|TRBJ2-7
CASSESGGASYEQYF
>TRBV5-4|TRBJ2-1
CASSLVYNEQFF
>TRBV29-1|TRBJ2-2
CSALGGRGSNTGELFF
>TRBV12-3/TRBV12-4|TRBJ2-2
CASSLKNTGELFF
>TRBV5-4|TRBJ2-7
CASSGPGAPIYEQYF
>TRBV18|TRBJ1-1
CASSPTGGSTEAFF
>TRBV5-1|TRBJ1-3
CASSLGTGSQNTIYF